The rows below give T cell receptor beta chains drawn from one sample of a study of blood T cell repertoires in COVID-19. Repertoires were generated with immunoSEQ multiplex PCR, while TCRdb's copy carries only in-frame clones and drops some. The table shows 360,000 or so clones, with roughly 87% occurring only once. The sequenced material came from PBMCs or T cells enriched from blood (not recorded which). These receptor sequences come from a woman between 50 and 59 years old who had recovered from COVID-19. Each CDR3 is given with its conserved first and last residue. Fields, in order: D gene, J gene, V gene, clone size, CDR3 DNA, CDR3 protein. The D gene is left open where the match is weak. Clone size is given for some rows only: seen once, a few or many times, or a class if the clone is expanded.

>.|TRBJ2-5|TRBV6-5|.
TGTGCCAGCAGTCCAAACGGGGGAATAGAGACCCAGTACTTC
CASSPNGGIETQYF
>.|TRBJ1-2|TRBV5-4|.
TGTGCCAGCAGCTTGGGAGGTCTGACTAACTATGGCTACACCTTC
CASSLGGLTNYGYTF
>.|TRBJ2-2|TRBV9|.
TGTGCCAGCAGCGTAGTGCAGGGAAACACCGGGGAGCTGTTTTTT
CASSVVQGNTGELFF
>.|TRBJ1-2|TRBV4-3|.
TGCGCCAGCAGCCAGAACAGACAGCCGAACTATGGCTACACCTTC
CASSQNRQPNYGYTF
>.|TRBJ2-5|TRBV5-6|.
TGTGCCAGCAGCTTGCAGTTGAGGTACCAAGAGACCCAGTACTTC
CASSLQLRYQETQYF
>.|TRBJ1-2|TRBV21-1|.
TGTGCCAGCAAGGGGGGCTACACCTTC
CASKGGYTF
>.|TRBJ1-2|TRBV3-1/TRBV3-2|few
TGTGCCAGCAGCCAGAGCGAAATAACTAACTATGGCTACACCTTC
CASSQSEITNYGYTF
>.|TRBJ1-4|TRBV11-2|.
TGTGCCAGCAGCCTTAGCGTAGACTTAAATGAAAAACTGTTTTTT
CASSLSVDLNEKLFF
>TRBD1|TRBJ2-5|TRBV2|once
TGTGCCAGCAGTGATAACAGGGGAATAGAGACCCAGTACTTC
CASSDNRGIETQYF
>TRBD1|TRBJ1-6|TRBV27|.
TGTGCCAGCAGTTTATCCTACAGGGGGTATAATTCACCCCTCCACTTT
CASSLSYRGYNSPLHF
>.|TRBJ2-5|TRBV6-2/TRBV6-3|.
TGTGCCAGCAGTTACTCTTCTGAGACCCAGTACTTC
CASSYSSETQYF
>TRBD2|TRBJ2-7|TRBV5-8|few
TGTGCCAGCAGTCGGCTAGCGGGGACCTCCTACGAGCAGTACTTC
CASSRLAGTSYEQYF
>.|TRBJ1-1|TRBV3-1/TRBV3-2|few
TGTGCCAGCAGCCAAGATAGTCCTGAAGCTTTCTTT
CASSQDSPEAFF
>TRBD1|TRBJ2-1|TRBV7-2|.
TGTGCCAGCAGCTTAGACCCTCAACAGACAGGGTTAGCCTACAATGAGCAGTTCTTC
CASSLDPQQTGLAYNEQFF